This paragraph covers one TCR beta chain sequence. CDR1 is LNHDA, CDR2 SQIVND, per germline (reference sequence). V lost 5 bases, J lost 5 bases, and 12 bases lay in between. This CDR3 contains 14 residues. The data were obtained in a study of cytomegalovirus exposure and HLA in healthy donors. Amplification used 60 Vbeta primers and 13 Jbeta primers. Generated by immunoSEQ multiplex PCR, the TCRdb table keeps only in-frame clones and is missing some. The sample shows more than 95,000 clones, roughly 10% of them seen only once. This receptor was obtained from a woman under 30 in good health and CMV-seropositive. Sequencing was carried out using PBMCs. The V gene is TRBV19, the J gene TRBJ1-4; D is ambiguous. CDR3 protein: CASSHRELNEKLFF. The CDR3 nucleotides are TGTGCCAGTAGTCACCGGGAACTGAATGAAAAACTGTTTTTT.